These 25 T cell receptor beta chains share one sample of origin, sequenced in a study of T cell changes during pregnancy in multiple sclerosis. Repertoires were generated with immunoSEQ multiplex PCR, while TCRdb's copy carries only in-frame clones and drops some. The table shows about 79,000 clones, with roughly 93% occurring only once. The specimen was peripheral blood, collected in the second trimester of pregnancy. The source of these receptors is a female donor in good health, enrolled as a control in a pregnancy study.

In DNA, the CDR3 is TGTGCCAGCAGCTTTACCAGGGAAAATGAAAAACTGTTTTTT. Its translation is CASSFTRENEKLFF. V and J are TRBV7-8 and TRBJ1-4, with D perhaps matching TRBD1 (5 bases). Germline CDR1 reads SGHVS; CDR2 reads FQNEAQ. V gave up 3 bases and J gave up 5 bases, with 10 bases separating them. The CDR3 extends over 14 amino acids. The whole variable domain, remainder taken from reference TRBV7-8 and TRBJ1-4, is GAGVSQSPRYKVAKRGQDVALRCDPISGHVSLFWYQQALGQGPEFLTYFQNEAQLDKSGLPSDRFFAERPEGSVSTLKIQRTQQEDSAVYLCASSFTRENEKLFFGSGTQLSVL.

V gene TRBV27 combines with J gene TRBJ1-2; D might be TRBD1 (5 bases). Germline V gene sequence: CDR1 MNHEY, CDR2 SMNVEV (reference sequence). V was pared by 5 bases and J by 4 bases, with 8 bases between. The CDR3 runs 12 residues. The CDR3 DNA reads TGTGCCAGCAGTCCCCAGGGCTATGGCTACACCTTC. Translating gives CASSPQGYGYTF.

V and J are TRBV15 and TRBJ1-1; 11 bases align to TRBD1. The CDR3 is 16 residues long. From germline, CDR1 is LNHNV and CDR2 YYDKDF (reference sequence). After removal of 3 bases from V and 3 bases from J, the junction contained 6 bases not matched to a gene. CDR3 loop: CATSRGDRGFDTEAFF. The DNA for the CDR3 is TGTGCCACCAGCAGGGGGGACAGGGGGTTCGACACTGAAGCTTTCTTT.

V usage is TRBV7-3 and J usage is TRBJ2-2; TRBD1 matches at 9 bases. The V segment lost 5 bases and the J segment 6 bases; nucleotides outside the gene matches: 4. Germline CDR1 reads SGHTA; CDR2 reads FQGTGA. The CDR3 runs to 14 residues. CDR3 residues: CASSHRTGAGELFF. Written as DNA, the CDR3 is TGTGCCAGCAGCCACAGGACAGGGGCCGGGGAGCTGTTTTTT.

This clone was counted a few times. The chain couples TRBV6-6 to TRBJ1-3; 8 bases are a match to TRBD1. Trimming took 5 bases from V and 5 from J; bases not matched to a gene: 5. Per the germline V gene, CDR1 is MNHNY and CDR2 is SVGAGI (reference sequence). The CDR3 covers 14 residues. CDR3: CASSPGQGRNTIYF. The CDR3 bases are TGTGCCAGCAGTCCAGGACAGGGACGAAACACCATATATTTT.

This clone was counted a few times. This chain connects TRBV5-6 to TRBJ1-1; D uncertain. The V end lost 6 bases, the J end lost 8 bases, and 17 bases lay between the germline ends. The CDR3 loop spans 13 amino acids. Germline CDR1 is SGHDT and CDR2 is YYEEEE. CDR3 loop: CASKETHLSEAFF. The CDR3 DNA is TGTGCCAGCAAGGAGACGCACCTTTCCGAAGCTTTCTTT.

On this clone: A junction end diverges from the germline sequence, so it may reflect a read error. This chain uses TRBV18 with TRBJ1-1; D is undetermined. CDR3 length equals 16 residues. CDR1 is KGHSH and CDR2 is LQKENI in the germline V gene. In DNA form, the CDR3 reads TGTGCCAGCTCTCCACAAGAGCCTTTCATGAACACTGAAGCTTTCTTT. Its translation: CASSPQEPFMNTEAFF.

This clone has only a few counts. The chain has TRBV6-5 and TRBJ1-6, with 11 nucleotides matching TRBD1. The CDR3 extends over 15 amino acids. The junction had 4 bases not matched to a gene; V was cut back by 6 bases and J by 6 bases. Germline V CDR1 and CDR2: MNHEY, SVGAGI. CDR3 residues: CASRGQGAFNSPLHF. CDR3 DNA: TGTGCCAGCAGAGGACAGGGGGCGTTTAATTCACCCCTCCACTTT.

The rearrangement joins TRBV5-4 to TRBJ1-4; possible D gene TRBD1, 6 bases. V lost 0 bases and J 4 bases, leaving 7 bases between the germline ends. There are 14 residues in the CDR3. Germline lookup yields CDR1 SGHNT and CDR2 YYREEE (reference sequence). The DNA of the CDR3 is TGTGCCAGCAGCTTGGACAGGGATAATGAAAAACTGTTTTTT. As protein: CASSLDRDNEKLFF.

This sequence joins TRBV7-2 and TRBJ2-1, with TRBD2 matching over 9 bases. Germline lookup yields CDR1 SGHTA and CDR2 FQGNSA. Trimming removed 2 bases from V and 4 bases from J; junction bases left unmatched: 3. This CDR3 comprises 15 residues. The CDR3 DNA sequence: TGTGCCAGCAGCTTAACCCTAGCGGGGTACAATGAGCAGTTCTTC. It translates to CASSLTLAGYNEQFF.

The CDR3: CASTLGARTTEAFF. DNA for the CDR3: TGTGCCAGCACCCTGGGGGCGCGGACCACTGAAGCTTTCTTT. The rearrangement links TRBV5-6 to TRBJ1-1; D is perhaps TRBD1 (6 bases). Looked up from germline, CDR1 is SGHDT and CDR2 is YYEEEE. The CDR3 is 14 amino acids. Trimming removed 6 bases at V and 4 bases at J, with 16 bases between.

This sequence joins TRBV5-6 and TRBJ1-1, with TRBD1 matching over 7 bases. With 0 bases clipped from V and 2 bases from J, the junction kept 4 bases outside the gene matches. From germline, CDR1 is SGHDT and CDR2 YYEEEE. The CDR3 is 15 amino acids. CDR3 nucleotides: TGTGCCAGCAGCTTGGAGGGGGCGCGCAACACTGAAGCTTTCTTT. It codes for CASSLEGARNTEAFF.

V gene TRBV5-1 combines with J gene TRBJ1-2; perhaps TRBD1 as D (5 bases). The V end lost 4 bases, the J end lost 5 bases, and 18 bases lay between the germline ends. This CDR3 region has 15 residues. The germline V gene encodes CDR1 SGHRS and CDR2 YFSETQ. The CDR3 spells CASSQLRPGTYGYTF. Written as DNA, the CDR3 is TGCGCCAGCAGCCAACTACGGCCTGGGACTTATGGCTACACCTTC.

The rearrangement uses TRBV30 and TRBJ1-2, with 11 bases that match TRBD1. Trimming at V came to 2 bases and at J to 6 bases, leaving 2 bases not matched to a gene. Germline V gene data show CDR1 as GTSNPN and CDR2 as SVGIG (reference sequence). CDR3 length: 13 amino acids. The CDR3 DNA follows: TGTGCCTGGAGTATGGACAGGGGGCATGGCTACACCTTC. Amino acid sequence: CAWSMDRGHGYTF.

A few counts support this clone. In DNA form, the CDR3 reads TGTGCCAGCAGCGCTGGGGGGATCAGCTCCTACGAGCAGTACTTC. Protein sequence: CASSAGGISSYEQYF. The chain joins TRBV6-1 to TRBJ2-7, with D perhaps matching TRBD2 (6 bases). CDR1 MNHNS and CDR2 SASEGT come from the germline V gene. This CDR3 region has 15 residues. The V and J ends lost 6 bases and 0 bases respectively, with 15 bases between them.

CDR3 coding DNA: TGTGCCAGCAGTCAGGGCGTGCAGCTAATATATGGCTACACCTTC. It specifies CASSQGVQLIYGYTF. The rearrangement joins TRBV6-5 to TRBJ1-2; weak D call: TRBD1 (5 bases). Germline CDR1 MNHEY, CDR2 SVGAGI. Trimming took off 5 bases at V and 5 bases at J, with 18 bases between the two ends. This CDR3 comprises 15 residues.

The chain carries TRBV5-1 and TRBJ2-5; D might be TRBD2 (5 bases). The DNA end is a closer match to TRBJ2-7, so the J assignment may be wrong. CDR1 and CDR2 (germline): SGHRS, YFSETQ. The CDR3 runs to 16 residues. CDR3 amino acids: CASSSTGGAETYEQYF. CDR3 nucleotide sequence: TGCGCCAGCAGCTCGACCGGAGGAGCGGAGACCTACGAGCAGTACTTC.

J is TRBJ1-5 and V is TRBV18; TRBD1 aligns across 7 bases. The CDR3 sequence is 16 residues long. V was clipped by 1 base and J by 2 bases; unmatched bases: 5. Germline CDR1 and CDR2: KGHSH and LQKENI. The CDR3 region has the DNA TGTGCCAGCTCACCACAGGGGGCTTATGGCAATCAGCCCCAGCATTTT. Its translation: CASSPQGAYGNQPQHF.

This chain joins TRBV27 and TRBJ1-5, with D perhaps TRBD1 (6 bases). The CDR3 is 13 residues long. Trimming removed 4 bases from V and 5 bases from J, with 9 bases in between. Germline CDR1 reads MNHEY; CDR2 reads SMNVEV (reference sequence). CDR3 in amino acids: CASSSGEHQPQHF. In DNA form, the CDR3 reads TGTGCCAGCAGTTCAGGGGAGCATCAGCCCCAGCATTTT.

The chain has TRBV18 and TRBJ1-2; TRBD1 might be the D (5 bases). The CDR3 contains 16 residues. Trimming took off 2 bases at V and 1 base at J, with 14 bases between the two ends. Germline values: CDR1 KGHSH, CDR2 LQKENI. The CDR3 DNA follows: TGTGCCAGCTCACCAATCAGGGAACTCTATAACTATGGCTACACCTTC. It is translated as CASSPIRELYNYGYTF.

The rearrangement links TRBV7-6 to TRBJ2-3; TRBD1 aligns across 7 bases. V gave up 5 bases and J gave up 0 bases; unmatched junction bases: 11. Germline values: CDR1 SGHVS, CDR2 FNYEAQ. This CDR3 contains 17 residues. The CDR3 spells CASSIQGQNPSTDTQYF. The CDR3 DNA follows: TGTGCCAGCAGCATCCAGGGACAGAATCCTAGCACAGATACGCAGTATTTT.

This clone was observed a handful of times. The CDR3 is CASSPEAGFYGYTF. CDR3 bases: TGTGCCAGCTCACCAGAGGCCGGCTTCTATGGCTACACCTTC. The J gene is TRBJ1-2, the V gene TRBV18; D is undetermined. Between the trimmed V and J ends, which lost 2 bases and 4 bases, there was a span of 11 bases. The CDR3 runs 14 residues. Germline CDR1 is KGHSH and CDR2 is LQKENI.

The V and J genes are TRBV9 and TRBJ2-5, with 13 positions matching TRBD2. The trim removed 3 bases at V and 5 bases at J, leaving 4 bases unmatched. Germline-derived CDR1 and CDR2 are SGDLS and YYNGEE. The length of the CDR3 is 15 residues. The CDR3 sequence: CASSGSTSGGETQYF. The CDR3 DNA is TGTGCCAGCAGCGGCTCGACTAGCGGGGGGGAGACCCAGTACTTC.

The chain couples TRBV5-4 to TRBJ2-1, with 9 bases matching TRBD2. J gave up 5 bases and V 6 bases, and 3 bases lay outside the gene matches. In germline, CDR1 is SGHNT, CDR2 YYREEE (reference sequence). The length of the CDR3 is 13 residues. The CDR3 region is CASTSGTNNEQFF. CDR3 nucleotides: TGTGCCAGCACTAGCGGGACTAACAATGAGCAGTTCTTC.

This clone was found a few times. The chain couples TRBV9 to TRBJ1-1, with D perhaps matching TRBD1 (6 bases). CDR3 length equals 16 residues. Germline assignment: CDR1 SGDLS and CDR2 YYNGEE. V was trimmed by 3 bases and J by 2 bases, leaving 17 bases between them. The CDR3 is CASSANRDIINTEAFF. The CDR3 region has the DNA TGTGCCAGCAGCGCCAATCGGGACATTATCAACACTGAAGCTTTCTTT.